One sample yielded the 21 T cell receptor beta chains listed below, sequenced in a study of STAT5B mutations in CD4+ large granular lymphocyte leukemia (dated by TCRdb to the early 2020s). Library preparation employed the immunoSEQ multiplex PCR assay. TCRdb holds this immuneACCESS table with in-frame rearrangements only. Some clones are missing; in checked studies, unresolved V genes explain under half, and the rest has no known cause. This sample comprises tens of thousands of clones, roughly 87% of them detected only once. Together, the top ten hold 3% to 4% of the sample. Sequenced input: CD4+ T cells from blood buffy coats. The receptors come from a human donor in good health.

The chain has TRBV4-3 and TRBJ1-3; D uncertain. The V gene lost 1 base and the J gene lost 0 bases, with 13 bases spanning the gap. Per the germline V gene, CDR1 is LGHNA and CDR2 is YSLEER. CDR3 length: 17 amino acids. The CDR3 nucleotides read TGCGCCAGCAGCCAAGGAGGTGCGGGGAGCTCTGGAAACACCATATATTTT. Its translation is CASSQGGAGSSGNTIYF.

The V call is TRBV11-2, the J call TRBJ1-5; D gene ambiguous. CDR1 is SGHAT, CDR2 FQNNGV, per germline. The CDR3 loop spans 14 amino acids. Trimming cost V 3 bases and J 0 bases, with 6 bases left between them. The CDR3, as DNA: TGTGCCAGCAGCTTGGTCAATAGCAATCAGCCCCAGCATTTT. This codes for CASSLVNSNQPQHF.

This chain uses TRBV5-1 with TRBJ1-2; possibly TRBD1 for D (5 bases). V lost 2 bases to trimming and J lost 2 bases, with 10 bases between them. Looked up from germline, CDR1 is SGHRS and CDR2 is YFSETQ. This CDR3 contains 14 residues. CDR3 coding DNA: TGCGCCAGCAGCTTAGGCCAGGGAAACTATGGCTACACCTTC. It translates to CASSLGQGNYGYTF.

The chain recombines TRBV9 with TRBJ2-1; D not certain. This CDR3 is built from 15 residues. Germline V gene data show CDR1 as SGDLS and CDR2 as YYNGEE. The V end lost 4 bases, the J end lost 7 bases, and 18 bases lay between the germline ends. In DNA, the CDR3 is TGTGCCAGCAGCCCTCGGGTAGACGGTGGGAATGAGCAGTTCTTC. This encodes CASSPRVDGGNEQFF.

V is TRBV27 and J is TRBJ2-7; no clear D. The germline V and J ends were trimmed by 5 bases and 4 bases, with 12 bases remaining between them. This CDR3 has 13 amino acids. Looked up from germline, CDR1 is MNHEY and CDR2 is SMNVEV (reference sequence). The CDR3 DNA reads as TGTGCCAGCAGTGAGGCGATTAGGTACGAGCAGTACTTC. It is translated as CASSEAIRYEQYF.

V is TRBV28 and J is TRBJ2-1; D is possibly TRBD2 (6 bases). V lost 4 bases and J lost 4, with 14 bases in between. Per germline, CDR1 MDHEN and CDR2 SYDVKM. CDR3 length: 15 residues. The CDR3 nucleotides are TGTGCCAGCAGTTCGGGCGGAGGGGAGTACAATGAGCAGTTCTTC. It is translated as CASSSGGGEYNEQFF.

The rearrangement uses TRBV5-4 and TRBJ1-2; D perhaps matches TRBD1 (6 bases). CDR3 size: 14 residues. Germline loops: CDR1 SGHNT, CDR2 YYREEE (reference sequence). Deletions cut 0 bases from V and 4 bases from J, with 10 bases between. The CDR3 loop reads CASSLGTEVYGYTF. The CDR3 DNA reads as TGTGCCAGCAGCTTGGGGACAGAGGTCTATGGCTACACCTTC.

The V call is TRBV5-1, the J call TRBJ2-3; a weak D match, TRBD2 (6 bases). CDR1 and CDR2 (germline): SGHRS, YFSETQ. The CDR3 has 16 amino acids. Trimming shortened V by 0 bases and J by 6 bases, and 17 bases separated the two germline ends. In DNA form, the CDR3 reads TGCGCCAGCAGCTTGGCCGGGCGGGGACGGATGGATACGCAGTATTTT. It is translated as CASSLAGRGRMDTQYF.

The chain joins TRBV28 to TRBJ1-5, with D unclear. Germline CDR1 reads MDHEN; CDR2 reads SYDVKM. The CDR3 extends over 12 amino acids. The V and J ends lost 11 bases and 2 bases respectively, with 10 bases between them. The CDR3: CAGGPGNQPQHF. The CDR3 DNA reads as TGTGCCGGCGGTCCCGGCAATCAGCCCCAGCATTTT.

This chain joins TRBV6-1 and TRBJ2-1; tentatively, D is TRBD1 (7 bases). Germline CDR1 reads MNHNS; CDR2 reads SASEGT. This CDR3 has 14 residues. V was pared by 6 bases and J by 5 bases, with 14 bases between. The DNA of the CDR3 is TGTGCCAGCAGGGGGGGACAGTGGAACAATGAGCAGTTCTTC. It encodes CASRGGQWNNEQFF.

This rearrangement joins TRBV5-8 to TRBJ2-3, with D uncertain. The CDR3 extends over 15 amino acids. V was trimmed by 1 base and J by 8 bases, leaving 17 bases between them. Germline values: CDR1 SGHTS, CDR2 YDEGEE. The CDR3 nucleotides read TGTGCCAGCAGCTTGATGTCAGGTCAGCTCACTACGCAGTATTTT. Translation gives CASSLMSGQLTTQYF. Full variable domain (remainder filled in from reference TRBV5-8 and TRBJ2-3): EAGVTQSPTHLIKTRGQQATLRCSPISGHTSVYWYQQALGLGLQFLLWYDEGEERNRGNFPPRFSGRQFPNYSSELNVNALELEDSALYLCASSLMSGQLTTQYFGPGTRLTVL.

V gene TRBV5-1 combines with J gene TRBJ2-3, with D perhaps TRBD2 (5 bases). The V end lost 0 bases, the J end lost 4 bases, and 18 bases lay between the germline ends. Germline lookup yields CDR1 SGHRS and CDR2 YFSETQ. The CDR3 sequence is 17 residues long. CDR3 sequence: CASSLGRWEGRADTQYF. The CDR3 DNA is TGCGCCAGCAGCTTGGGGAGGTGGGAAGGGAGAGCAGATACGCAGTATTTT.

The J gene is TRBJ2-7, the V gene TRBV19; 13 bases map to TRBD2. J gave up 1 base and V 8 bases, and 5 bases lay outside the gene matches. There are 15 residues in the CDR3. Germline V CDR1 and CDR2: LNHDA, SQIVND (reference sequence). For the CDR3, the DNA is TGTGCCAGTGTCGGACTAGCGGGAGAATCCTACGAGCAGTACTTC. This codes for CASVGLAGESYEQYF.

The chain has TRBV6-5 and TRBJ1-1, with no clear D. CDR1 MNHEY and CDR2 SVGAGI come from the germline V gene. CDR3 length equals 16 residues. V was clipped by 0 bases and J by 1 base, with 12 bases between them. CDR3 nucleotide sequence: TGTGCCAGCAGTTACTCGTACCGGGGAGAGAACACTGAAGCTTTCTTT. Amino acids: CASSYSYRGENTEAFF.

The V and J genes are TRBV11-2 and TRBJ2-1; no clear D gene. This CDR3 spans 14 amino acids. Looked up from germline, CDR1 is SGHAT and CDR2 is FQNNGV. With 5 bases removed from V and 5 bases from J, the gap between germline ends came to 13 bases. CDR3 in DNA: TGTGCCAGCAGCGGGCTCTCCCGAGACAATGAGCAGTTCTTC. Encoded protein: CASSGLSRDNEQFF. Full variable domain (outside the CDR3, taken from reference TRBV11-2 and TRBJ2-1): EAGVAQSPRYKIIEKRQSVAFWCNPISGHATLYWYQQILGQGPKLLIQFQNNGVVDDSQLPKDRFSAERLKGVDSTLKIQPAKLEDSAVYLCASSGLSRDNEQFFGPGTRLTVL.

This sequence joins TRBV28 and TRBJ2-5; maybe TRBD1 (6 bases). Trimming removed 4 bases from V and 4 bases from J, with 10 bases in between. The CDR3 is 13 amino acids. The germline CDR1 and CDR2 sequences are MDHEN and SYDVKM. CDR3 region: CASSWFRGETQYF. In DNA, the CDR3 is TGTGCCAGCAGTTGGTTCAGGGGAGAGACCCAGTACTTC.

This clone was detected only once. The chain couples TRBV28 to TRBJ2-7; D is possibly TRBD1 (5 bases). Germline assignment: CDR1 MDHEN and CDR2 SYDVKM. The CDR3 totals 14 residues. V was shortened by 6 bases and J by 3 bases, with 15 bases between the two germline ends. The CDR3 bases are TGTGCCAGCAGGGAAGGGGAAAGAGGCTACGAGCAGTACTTC. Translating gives CASREGERGYEQYF.

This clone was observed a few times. Here the CDR3 reads CASSPIRTDDPRAFF. Written as DNA, the CDR3 is TGTGCCAGCAGTCCTATCAGGACGGATGATCCGCGAGCTTTCTTT. The chain combines TRBV2 with TRBJ1-1; D gene uncertain. CDR1 is SNHLY and CDR2 is FYNNEI in the germline V gene. The V and J ends lost 5 bases and 10 bases respectively, with 23 bases between them. The CDR3 loop spans 15 amino acids.

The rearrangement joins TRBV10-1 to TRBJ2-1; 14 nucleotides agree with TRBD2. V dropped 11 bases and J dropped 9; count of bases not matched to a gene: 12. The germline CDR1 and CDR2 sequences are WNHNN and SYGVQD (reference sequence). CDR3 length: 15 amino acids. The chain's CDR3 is CAGKTSGRAVFEQFF. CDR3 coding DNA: TGCGCCGGCAAGACTAGCGGGAGGGCCGTTTTTGAGCAGTTCTTC.

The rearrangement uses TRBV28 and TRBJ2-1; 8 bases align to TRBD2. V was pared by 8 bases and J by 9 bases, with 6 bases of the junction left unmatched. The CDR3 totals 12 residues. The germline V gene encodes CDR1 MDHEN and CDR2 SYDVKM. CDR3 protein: CASRTSMGEQFF. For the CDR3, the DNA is TGTGCCAGCCGGACTAGCATGGGTGAGCAGTTCTTC.

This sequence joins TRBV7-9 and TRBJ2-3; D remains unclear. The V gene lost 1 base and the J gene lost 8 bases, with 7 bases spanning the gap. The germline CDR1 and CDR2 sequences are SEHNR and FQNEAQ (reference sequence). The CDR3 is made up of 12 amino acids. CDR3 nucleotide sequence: TGTGCCAGCAGCTTAGAGGCCGCTACGCAGTATTTT. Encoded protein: CASSLEAATQYF.